This entry is about one TCR beta chain. The clone's antigen remains unknown. No per-base quality is available; no much larger clone lies one base away. These data come from a study of blood T cells in healthy people across ages (dated by TCRdb to between 2014 and 2017). For the wider study: In model experiments, roughly one uniquely barcoded TCR beta cDNA molecule per two T cells was captured by template switching. Using deep sequencing normalized with unique cDNA molecular identifiers, the study measured how TCR beta repertoire diversity changes with age. Using the same blood draw, the study looked at two additional independent replicas of 1 million unique cDNA reads for two donors, one aged 18 to 29 and the other aged 80 or older. To avoid experimental bias, donors of different ages were randomly spread across the sequencing lanes. Four age groups were formed from the donors: young (average about 15 years), middle-aged (more than 35), aged (around 68) and long-lived (less than 85). Results the study describes overall, beyond this receptor: Estimates of total diversity based on one million sequenced T cells were considered lower bounds and underestimates. There was a strong correlation between observed TCR beta diversity and the percentage of naive T cells measured by flow cytometry. Bulk unsorted PBMC profiling prevented conclusive comparison of naive and antigen-experienced compartments. The CMV infection status of donors was not known, potentially confounding age-related changes in expanded clonotypes. Compared with the aged group, the long-lived group had more naive CD4+ T cells, fewer expanded clones and increased TCR diversity, a pattern suggesting age selection. As age increased, observed TCR beta diversity per million T cells dropped in a roughly linear way, and a significant reduction was already evident by age about 36.

Libraries were built with 5' RACE. Sequencing relied on an Illumina HiSeq 2500. The second PCR ran for roughly 7 to 12 cycles and used a J-beta primer mix along with a sample-barcoded 5' primer. Each TCR beta cDNA molecule received a unique molecular identifier from a template-switch 5' adaptor carrying 12 random nucleotides. Each sample yielded at least 3 million CDR3-containing paired-end reads. First-strand cDNA was synthesized from all RNA with the Mint cDNA synthesis kit, primed by a TRBC-specific oligonucleotide. Following uracil-DNA glycosylase treatment, a first 18-cycle PCR with universal primers M1SS and BC2_uni_R was performed on all cDNA. The authors' pipeline ran thus. For normalization, 1 million high-quality reads were randomly selected from each sample, with every read carrying a distinct molecular identifier. Instead of being binned into consensus sequences, reads with shared molecular identifiers were discarded. CDR3 identification, clonotype clustering and error correction used MiTCR with a Q25 quality threshold and the strictest error-elimination algorithm. A nonparametric unseen species model with Euler transformation was used to estimate lower-bound total TCR beta diversity. TCRdb applied fastp at Q25 and MiXCR to the public reads, then kept only in-frame beta chains. Entries are consolidated by CDR3 protein sequence, retaining the most common genes and DNA. TCRdb's processing, not the authors' own work, is the source of the V and J calls. For this sample there are about 1,400,000 distinct CDR3 sequences; around 42% appear just once. The top ten clonotypes cover around 8% of the sample.

CDR1 and CDR2, looked up from the germline V gene, are MNHEY and SVGAGI. The trim is 0 bases for V and 3 bases for J, with a gap of 13 bases between the germline ends. The CDR3 contains 16 residues, cysteine and phenylalanine counted. Only the CDR3 part of the read is kept: 48 bases, read in frame from the first base. Donors were 35 to 40 systemically healthy Caucasian individuals from Russia aged roughly 6 to 90 years. Each donor gave ten milliliters of peripheral blood, collected into EDTA-treated Vacutainer tubes. Ficoll-Paque density-gradient centrifugation was used to isolate PBMCs, with at least 7 million per sample. Trizol reagent was used to extract total RNA from PBMCs, with at least 6 micrograms per sample. Naive CD45RAhigh/CD27high T cell percentages were measured by flow cytometry on a PBMC aliquot from every donor.

The clonotype originates from a woman between 18 and 30 years old in good health. The sequencing sample was made of blood. The rearrangement joined TRBV6-5 to TRBJ2-3; the D gene could be TRBD1 or TRBD2, each one agreeing over 5 bases. CDR3 reads: CASSYSTGRKTDTQYF. In nucleotides, the sequence is TGTGCCAGCAGTTACTCTACGGGGCGGAAAACAGATACGCAGTATTTT.